The 10 T cell receptor beta chains reported below all come from one sample, sequenced in a study of identical twins. TCRdb reprocessed the 5' RACE reads via MiXCR and lists one record per CDR3 protein. The top ten clones hold around 1.9% of a sample with more than 650,000 distinct CDR3 sequences, around 6% of them seen once. Sequencing input: naive T cells sorted from blood. These TCRs come from a man between 18 and 35 years old in good health.

This chain links TRBV5-6 with TRBJ2-4; 8 nucleotides match TRBD2. The ends lost 5 bases at V and 4 bases at J; junction bases unmatched: 5. This CDR3 region has 14 residues. Looked up from germline, CDR1 is SGHDT and CDR2 is YYEEEE. The CDR3, as DNA: TGTGCCAGCAGTAAGCGGGAGATTAAAAACATTCAGTACTTC. This codes for CASSKREIKNIQYF.

This clonotype has only a few counts. The chain has TRBV3-1 and TRBJ2-1, with a possible D match to TRBD1 (5 bases). V was shortened by 5 bases and J by 0 bases, with 14 bases between the two germline ends. Germline CDR1 LGHDT, CDR2 YNNKEL (reference sequence). This CDR3 contains 16 residues. Here the CDR3 reads CASSFSGSRSYNEQFF. CDR3 nucleotides: TGTGCCAGCAGCTTCTCAGGGTCCCGCTCCTACAATGAGCAGTTCTTC.

This clonotype showed up many times. The chain uses TRBV6-1 and TRBJ2-7; 8 bases line up with TRBD1. Trimming took 5 bases from V and 2 from J; bases not matched to a gene: 5. This CDR3 contains 14 residues. Germline V gene lookup returns CDR1 MNHNS and CDR2 SASEGT. In nucleotides, the CDR3 is TGTGCCAGCAGTCTCCGGGACAGGACCTACGAGCAGTACTTC. It codes for CASSLRDRTYEQYF.

In this sample, this clonotype turned up many times. The chain recombines TRBV7-2 with TRBJ1-1; no reliable D call. This CDR3 is 16 amino acids long. Trimming stripped 2 bases from V and 0 bases from J, with 13 bases between. In germline, CDR1 is SGHTA, CDR2 FQGNSA. CDR3 coding DNA: TGTGCCAGCAGCTTAATTTTGGGTTCCATGAACACTGAAGCTTTCTTT. As protein: CASSLILGSMNTEAFF. The full variable domain, in which reference TRBV7-2 and TRBJ1-1 provide the parts outside the CDR3, is GAGVSQSPSNKVTEKGKDVELRCDPISGHTALYWYRQSLGQGLEFLIYFQGNSAPDKSGLPSDRFSAERTGGSVSTLTIQRTQQEDSAVYLCASSLILGSMNTEAFFGQGTRLTVV.

The rearrangement joins TRBV18 to TRBJ2-1; the match to TRBD2 covers 7 bases. CDR1 and CDR2 from the germline V gene are KGHSH and LQKENI. V lost 0 bases and J lost 3; bases outside the gene matches: 5. The CDR3 is 16 amino acids. Here the CDR3 DNA reads TGTGCCAGCTCACCACCGACGTGGGAGGGCTACAATGAGCAGTTCTTC. It yields the protein CASSPPTWEGYNEQFF.

This clonotype was seen a few times. The V and J genes are TRBV2 and TRBJ2-3, with 8 positions matching TRBD2. Germline loops: CDR1 SNHLY, CDR2 FYNNEI. With 5 bases clipped from V and 4 bases from J, the junction kept 17 bases outside the gene matches. The CDR3 consists of 18 residues. CDR3 in DNA: TGTGCCAGCAGTCTTTCTCTCGGGACTAGTTTTGAGTCAGATACGCAGTATTTT. It codes for CASSLSLGTSFESDTQYF.

Here the CDR3 DNA reads TGTGCCAGCAGTTCCCCCGGGCAGCGACATGGCTACACCTTC. Encoded protein: CASSSPGQRHGYTF. This chain connects TRBV6-5 to TRBJ1-2; D uncertain. V lost 4 bases, J lost 6 bases, and 15 bases lay in between. Looked up from germline, CDR1 is MNHEY and CDR2 is SVGAGI. This CDR3 has 14 amino acids.

This clonotype was detected many times. The gene calls are TRBV12-3 or TRBV12-4 and TRBJ2-7; a weak D match, TRBD2 (7 bases). V lost 4 bases to trimming and J lost 1 base, with 14 bases between them. The CDR3 runs 15 residues. The CDR3 is CASSWVGGLSYEQYF. As DNA, the CDR3 is TGTGCCAGCAGTTGGGTCGGGGGGCTATCCTACGAGCAGTACTTC.

At least ten counts were recorded for this clonotype. V and J are TRBV20-1 and TRBJ2-1; no clear D gene. Germline V lookup: CDR1 DFQATT, CDR2 SNEGSKA (reference sequence). The V gene lost 5 bases and the J gene lost 6 bases, with 5 bases spanning the gap. This CDR3 comprises 10 residues. The chain's CDR3 is CSAGINEQFF. CDR3 nucleotide sequence: TGCAGTGCTGGGATCAATGAGCAGTTCTTC.

This clonotype was seen many times. V is TRBV12-3 or TRBV12-4 and J is TRBJ2-1; 7 nucleotides line up with TRBD2. CDR3 size: 13 residues. The trim removed 8 bases at V and 9 bases at J, leaving 10 bases unmatched. This chain's CDR3 is CASLGRAWGEQFF. The CDR3 DNA follows: TGTGCCAGCCTGGGGAGGGCCTGGGGTGAGCAGTTCTTC.